Below are 26 T cell receptor beta chains sequenced from a single sample in a study of technical replicates of blood from a few donors (dated by TCRdb to 2016 to 2017). The library was built by means of the immunoSEQ multiplex PCR assay. What TCRdb holds here is the immuneACCESS table cut down to in-frame rearrangements. Part of the clones is not present; checked against another copy, under half of the missing clones reflect an unresolved V gene, and the others are unexplained. The sample profile shows about 59,000 clones; roughly 93% of them were found once. Together, the top ten hold less than 4.5% of the sample. The specimen sequenced was PBMCs. The receptor source for this set is a human donor in good health. Some clones in this sample may be carry-over from other donors' samples.

The rearrangement links TRBV20-1 to TRBJ2-5, with unresolved D. There are 10 residues in the CDR3. The germline V and J ends were trimmed by 5 bases and 2 bases, with 3 bases remaining between them. Germline V gene lookup returns CDR1 DFQATT and CDR2 SNEGSKA (reference sequence). This CDR3 is CSALQETQYF. Here the CDR3 DNA reads TGCAGTGCTCTACAAGAGACCCAGTACTTC.

This chain uses TRBV7-9 with TRBJ1-2; no firm D call. CDR1 is SEHNR, CDR2 FQNEAQ, per germline (reference sequence). Trimming removed 5 bases at V and 7 bases at J, with 8 bases between. The CDR3 is 11 residues long. The chain's CDR3 is CASSPLLGYTF. The CDR3 DNA is TGTGCCAGCAGCCCACTGCTTGGCTACACCTTC.

The chain uses TRBV7-2 and TRBJ2-1, with D uncertain. The germline V and J ends were trimmed by 5 bases and 4 bases, with 15 bases remaining between them. This CDR3 region has 15 residues. Germline-derived CDR1 and CDR2 are SGHTA and FQGNSA. The CDR3 region has the DNA TGTGCCAGCAGCCCCGACTCCGGAGATTACAATGAGCAGTTCTTC. Translation gives CASSPDSGDYNEQFF. The full variable domain, rest sourced from reference TRBV7-2 and TRBJ2-1, is GAGVSQSPSNKVTEKGKDVELRCDPISGHTALYWYRQSLGQGLEFLIYFQGNSAPDKSGLPSDRFSAERTGGSVSTLTIQRTQQEDSAVYLCASSPDSGDYNEQFFGPGTRLTVL.

This rearrangement joins TRBV19 to TRBJ2-1; TRBD2 is a possible D gene (6 bases). Trimming removed 7 bases at V and 11 bases at J, with 15 bases between. Looked up from germline, CDR1 is LNHDA and CDR2 is SQIVND (reference sequence). The CDR3 runs 12 residues. The CDR3 DNA is TGTGCCAGTAACCAGGGCGGGGTTCAGCAGTTCTTC. As protein: CASNQGGVQQFF.

The chain recombines TRBV5-6 with TRBJ1-3; D unresolved. Germline CDR1 and CDR2: SGHDT and YYEEEE. The germline V and J ends were trimmed by 4 bases and 1 base, with 9 bases remaining between them. This CDR3 contains 14 residues. The CDR3 DNA reads TGTGCCAGCAGCCGATGGAGATCTGGAAACACCATATATTTT. It specifies CASSRWRSGNTIYF.

This chain connects TRBV19 to TRBJ1-1; TRBD1 agrees at 10 bases. CDR1 is LNHDA and CDR2 is SQIVND in the germline V gene (reference sequence). The CDR3 covers 15 residues. V shed 5 bases and J 3 bases; nucleotides not matched to a gene: 6. CDR3 in DNA: TGTGCCAGTAGTGGGGCCGGGACAGGGGACACTGAAGCTTTCTTT. Protein sequence: CASSGAGTGDTEAFF.

In its sample, this clone was seen once. V and J are TRBV7-3 and TRBJ1-1, with 8 bases identical to TRBD1. The CDR3 sequence is 14 residues long. In germline, CDR1 is SGHTA, CDR2 FQGTGA. V shed 5 bases and J 1 base; nucleotides not matched to a gene: 3. The CDR3 nucleotides are TGTGCCAGCAGCCCAGGGGGCTCGAACACTGAAGCTTTCTTT. As protein: CASSPGGSNTEAFF.

This sequence joins TRBV30 and TRBJ1-1; D may be TRBD1 (6 bases). The germline V gene has CDR1 GTSNPN and CDR2 SVGIG (reference sequence). This CDR3 has 13 residues. Deletions cut 8 bases from V and 2 bases from J, with 15 bases between. CDR3 bases: TGTGCCCGAGACAGGTTGAAAAACACTGAAGCTTTCTTT. This sequence encodes CARDRLKNTEAFF. Supplemented by reference TRBV30 and TRBJ1-1, the full variable domain reads SQTIHQWPATLVQPVGSPLSLECTVEGTSNPNLYWYRQAAGRGLQLLFYSVGIGQISSEVPQNLSASRPQDRQFILSSKKLLLSDSGFYLCARDRLKNTEAFFGQGTRLTVV.

This sequence joins TRBV7-7 and TRBJ2-2, with 9 bases aligning to TRBD2. Trimming cost V 5 bases and J 0 bases; bases outside gene matches: 7. Germline V gene sequence: CDR1 SSHAT, CDR2 FNYEAQ (reference sequence). This CDR3 contains 17 residues. CDR3 bases: TGTGCCAGCAGCCCTCGGGCTAGCGGGACGAACACCGGGGAGCTGTTTTTT. Protein product: CASSPRASGTNTGELFF. The entire variable domain, with the rest obtained from reference TRBV7-7 and TRBJ2-2, is as follows: GAGVSQSPRYKVTKRGQDVTLRCDPISSHATLYWYQQALGQGPEFLTYFNYEAQPDKSGLPSDRFSAERPEGSISTLTIQRTEQRDSAMYRCASSPRASGTNTGELFFGEGSRLTVL.

This chain connects TRBV6-5 to TRBJ1-5; D is unresolved. The CDR3 has 13 amino acids. Germline V lookup: CDR1 MNHEY, CDR2 SVGAGI. Trimming pared 2 bases from V and 7 bases from J, leaving 9 bases between. CDR3 protein: CASSYESGQPQHF. The CDR3 DNA reads as TGTGCCAGCAGTTACGAGTCGGGACAGCCCCAGCATTTT.

The sample holds a few counts of this clone. The rearrangement joins TRBV18 to TRBJ1-1; the D gene is possibly TRBD1 (6 bases). The V gene lost 3 bases and the J gene lost 0 bases, with 11 bases spanning the gap. This CDR3 comprises 15 residues. Germline loops: CDR1 KGHSH, CDR2 LQKENI. The CDR3 loop is CASSPSGTMNTEAFF. The CDR3 DNA sequence: TGTGCCAGCTCACCCTCCGGGACAATGAACACTGAAGCTTTCTTT.

The V gene is TRBV7-2, the J gene TRBJ1-1; the D gene is possibly TRBD1 (6 bases). CDR1 SGHTA and CDR2 FQGNSA come from the germline V gene. V lost 5 bases to trimming and J lost 5 bases, with 24 bases between them. This CDR3 is built from 17 residues. The DNA for the CDR3 is TGTGCCAGCAGCCGCAAGCACAGGGTGAGTCTAGGGACTGAAGCTTTCTTT. Its translation is CASSRKHRVSLGTEAFF.

V and J are TRBV5-5 and TRBJ1-6; tentatively, D is TRBD1 (5 bases). Between the trimmed V and J ends, which lost 6 bases and 9 bases, there was a span of 10 bases. Germline V gene data show CDR1 as SGHKS and CDR2 as YYEKEE (reference sequence). The CDR3 is 12 residues long. CDR3 sequence (DNA): TGTGCCAGCACTTGGGGGGTTTCACCCCTCCACTTT. It encodes CASTWGVSPLHF.

This clone was observed once. The V and J genes are TRBV5-6 and TRBJ2-3; 12 bases are a match to TRBD2. Per germline, CDR1 SGHDT and CDR2 YYEEEE. The CDR3 spans 15 residues. After removal of 3 bases from V and 5 bases from J, the junction contained 4 bases not matched to a gene. CDR3 DNA: TGTGCCAGCAGCTCTAGCGGGGGGGCGCTAGATACGCAGTATTTT. It codes for CASSSSGGALDTQYF.

The chain is built from TRBV12-5 and TRBJ1-3, with D hard to call. Trimming removed 2 bases at V and 0 bases at J, with 11 bases between. The germline V gene has CDR1 LGHNT and CDR2 FRNRAP. There are 16 residues in the CDR3. CDR3 coding DNA: TGTGCTAGTGGTTTGTGGCGGGCGAGCTCTGGAAACACCATATATTTT. Its protein is CASGLWRASSGNTIYF. Drawing the rest from reference TRBV12-5 and TRBJ1-3, the complete variable domain is DARVTQTPRHKVTEMGQEVTMRCQPILGHNTVFWYRQTMMQGLELLAYFRNRAPLDDSGMPKDRFSAEMPDATLATLKIQPSEPRDSAVYFCASGLWRASSGNTIYFGEGSWLTVV.

The CDR3 nucleotides are TGTGCCAGCAGCTTCGGTGGCGGAGCCAACACCGGGGAGCTGTTTTTT. The encoded protein is CASSFGGGANTGELFF. V usage is TRBV7-2 and J usage is TRBJ2-2; D unresolved. Germline values: CDR1 SGHTA, CDR2 FQGNSA. The CDR3 contains 16 residues. V was clipped by 3 bases and J by 2 bases, with 13 bases between them.

This clone was seen a single time. The chain employs TRBV7-2 and TRBJ2-5; D remains ambiguous. CDR3 length equals 13 residues. Trimming shortened V by 5 bases and J by 4 bases, and 11 bases separated the two germline ends. Germline loops: CDR1 SGHTA, CDR2 FQGNSA. In DNA, the CDR3 is TGTGCCAGCAGCAGCTCCGTTCTAGAGACCCAGTACTTC. The encoded protein is CASSSSVLETQYF.

CDR3 coding DNA: TGTGCCAGCAGCGCAGGGAGGAATTCACCCCTCCACTTT. As protein: CASSAGRNSPLHF. The J gene is TRBJ1-6, the V gene TRBV9; a weak D match, TRBD1 (5 bases). This CDR3 spans 13 amino acids. CDR1 is SGDLS, CDR2 YYNGEE, per germline. Trimming stripped 3 bases from V and 7 bases from J, with 8 bases between.

This clone is a singleton in its sample. The chain carries TRBV7-2 and TRBJ2-3; 7 positions agree with TRBD1. The CDR3 spans 12 residues. Trimming removed 5 bases from V and 9 bases from J; junction bases left unmatched: 5. The germline V gene encodes CDR1 SGHTA and CDR2 FQGNSA. The CDR3 spells CASSGDRGTQYF. CDR3 sequence (DNA): TGTGCCAGCAGCGGGGACAGAGGGACGCAGTATTTT.

The V call is TRBV12-5, the J call TRBJ2-7; D possibly corresponds to TRBD2 (5 bases). From germline, CDR1 is LGHNT and CDR2 FRNRAP. This CDR3 has 14 amino acids. Trimming cost V 4 bases and J 3 bases, with 13 bases left between them. The CDR3 nucleotides are TGTGCTAGTGGTTCCTCGGGGTGGGGCTACGAGCAGTACTTC. This translates into CASGSSGWGYEQYF.

The chain links TRBV18 to TRBJ1-5; unclear D gene. The germline V gene has CDR1 KGHSH and CDR2 LQKENI. The CDR3 totals 9 residues. Trimming stripped 3 bases from V and 12 bases from J, with 3 bases between. The chain's CDR3 is CASSPLQHF. The CDR3 DNA reads TGTGCCAGCTCACCCCTCCAGCATTTT.

V is TRBV2 and J is TRBJ1-2; D might be TRBD1 (5 bases). Trimming left V 1 base short and J 0 bases short, with 12 bases between. The CDR3 loop spans 16 amino acids. Germline CDR1 and CDR2: SNHLY and FYNNEI. The CDR3 coding sequence is TGTGCCAGCAGTGAAGAGTTTGGGGCGTCTAACTATGGCTACACCTTC. Its translation: CASSEEFGASNYGYTF.

The rearrangement joins TRBV7-2 to TRBJ1-4; tentatively, D is TRBD1 (5 bases). The CDR3 is made up of 15 amino acids. Germline V CDR1 and CDR2: SGHTA, FQGNSA. Deletions cut 5 bases from V and 4 bases from J, with 14 bases between. The CDR3 DNA is TGTGCCAGCAGCCCTAGACAGACGATTAATGAAAAACTGTTTTTT. Encoded protein: CASSPRQTINEKLFF.

The gene calls are TRBV6-5 and TRBJ1-1; 7 bases map to TRBD1. The CDR3 loop spans 12 amino acids. Germline V gene sequence: CDR1 MNHEY, CDR2 SVGAGI. J lost 7 bases, V lost 5 bases, and 4 bases had no gene match. The CDR3 protein is CASSQNRGEAFF. CDR3 DNA: TGTGCCAGCAGTCAAAACAGGGGTGAAGCTTTCTTT.

The chain carries TRBV7-9 and TRBJ1-1; D might be TRBD1 (5 bases). The V end lost 8 bases, the J end lost 9 bases, and 19 bases lay between the germline ends. The CDR3 consists of 13 residues. CDR1 is SEHNR, CDR2 FQNEAQ, per germline (reference sequence). The CDR3, as DNA: TGTGCCAGCGCCGAGGGTGGGGGGGTGAAAGCTTTCTTT. Protein sequence: CASAEGGGVKAFF.

The chain has TRBV19 and TRBJ1-2, with D unresolved. This CDR3 has 15 residues. The ends were cut back, 6 bases at V and 0 bases at J, with 14 bases in the middle. Germline loops: CDR1 LNHDA, CDR2 SQIVND (reference sequence). The CDR3 DNA sequence: TGTGCCAGTAGACCTCGCGAGGGCACTAACTATGGCTACACCTTC. Protein product: CASRPREGTNYGYTF.